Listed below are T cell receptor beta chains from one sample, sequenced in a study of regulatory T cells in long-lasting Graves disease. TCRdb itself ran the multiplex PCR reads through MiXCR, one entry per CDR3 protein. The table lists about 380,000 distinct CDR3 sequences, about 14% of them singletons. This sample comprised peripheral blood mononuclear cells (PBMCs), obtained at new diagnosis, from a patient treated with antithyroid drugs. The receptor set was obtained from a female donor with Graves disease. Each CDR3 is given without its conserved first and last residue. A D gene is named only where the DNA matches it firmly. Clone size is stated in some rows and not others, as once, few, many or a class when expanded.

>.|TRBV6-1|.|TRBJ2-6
ASTHLTVGANVLT
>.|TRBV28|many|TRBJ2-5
ASSRHLSETQY
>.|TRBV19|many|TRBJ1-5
ASSKASGDSNQPQH
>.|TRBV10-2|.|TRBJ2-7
ASRWGYEQY
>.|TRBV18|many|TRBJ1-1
ASSPPSIRTYEAF
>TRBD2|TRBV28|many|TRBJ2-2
ASSLWLNTNPTSGSSNTGELF
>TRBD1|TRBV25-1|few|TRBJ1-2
ASSEVTGTDGYT
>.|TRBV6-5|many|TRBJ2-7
ASSYPKTPGETPYEQY
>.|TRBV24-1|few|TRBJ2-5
ATGAIRDTNSQETQY
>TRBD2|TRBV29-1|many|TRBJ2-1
HGTSGRNEQF
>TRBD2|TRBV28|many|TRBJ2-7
ASSLSTTGGMKNEQY
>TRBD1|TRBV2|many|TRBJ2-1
ASSEGQGKEQF
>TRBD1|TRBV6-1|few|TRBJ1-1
ASISRAGGTEAF
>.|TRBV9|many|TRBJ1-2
ASSAPTGSSGYT
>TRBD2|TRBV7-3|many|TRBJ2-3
ASSPGLVVDTQY
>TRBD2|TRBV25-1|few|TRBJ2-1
ASSEWELAGLNEQF
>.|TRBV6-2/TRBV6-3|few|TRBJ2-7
ASYRSSYEQY
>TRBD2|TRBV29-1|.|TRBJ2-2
SVDAGGLMGGELF
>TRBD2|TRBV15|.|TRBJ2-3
ATSRTSGRAGTQY
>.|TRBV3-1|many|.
ASSRTRFLETQY
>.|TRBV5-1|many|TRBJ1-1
ASSLAQGTEAF
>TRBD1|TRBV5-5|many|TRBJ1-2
ASSADRGNRGYT
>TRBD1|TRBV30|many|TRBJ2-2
ACKGQATGELF
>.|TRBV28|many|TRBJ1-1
ASSGGKRNTEAF
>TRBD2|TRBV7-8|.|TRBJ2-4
ASSPGTSGDLLAKNIQY
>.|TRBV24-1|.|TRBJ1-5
AASDWTVGPQH
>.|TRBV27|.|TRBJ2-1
ASRRKGDHPGGEQF
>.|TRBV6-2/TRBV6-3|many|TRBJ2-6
ASSMNGGANVLT
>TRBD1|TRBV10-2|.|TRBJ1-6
ASRRGGSPLH
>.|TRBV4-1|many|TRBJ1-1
ASSQVTRAARTEAF
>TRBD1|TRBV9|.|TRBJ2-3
ASSVEGGPSTDTQY
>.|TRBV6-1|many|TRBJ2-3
ASRADSWGTDTQY
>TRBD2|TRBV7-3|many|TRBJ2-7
ASSRGGGSSYEQY
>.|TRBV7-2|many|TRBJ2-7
ASSLEIAQEQY
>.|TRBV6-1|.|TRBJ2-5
ASWDQGYEETQY
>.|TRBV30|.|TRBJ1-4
AWSPPLHLNEKLF
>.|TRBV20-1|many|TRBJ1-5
SARGPRFQPQH
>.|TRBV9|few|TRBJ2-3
ASSVEGGKTDTQY
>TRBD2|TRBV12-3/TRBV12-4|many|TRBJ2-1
ASSLGGLAAYNEQF
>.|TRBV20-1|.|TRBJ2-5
SARDLSGAQY
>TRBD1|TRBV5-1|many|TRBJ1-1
ASTPGQANTEAF
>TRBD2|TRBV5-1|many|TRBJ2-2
ASSLGLAAGPGELF
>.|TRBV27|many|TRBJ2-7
ASSLTGTADSYEQY
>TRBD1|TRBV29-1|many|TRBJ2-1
SVESLTGAGNEQF
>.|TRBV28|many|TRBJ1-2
ASKTRRYAGYT
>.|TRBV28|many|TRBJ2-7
ASSDSYNYEQY
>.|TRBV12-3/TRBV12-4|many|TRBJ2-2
ASSLLLVGELF
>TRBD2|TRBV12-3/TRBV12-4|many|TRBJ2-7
ASSSFGTSGSHEQY
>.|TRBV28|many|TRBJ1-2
ASSLGGLYGYT
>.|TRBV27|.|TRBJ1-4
ASSLRPPIEGKLF
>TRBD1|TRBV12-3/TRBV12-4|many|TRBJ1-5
ASSLTGEVGNQPQH
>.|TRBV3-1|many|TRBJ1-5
ASSQAASYQPQH
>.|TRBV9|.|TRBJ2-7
ASSTGGETSGTYEQY
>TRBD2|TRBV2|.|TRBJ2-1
ASVPQWGGRSNEQF
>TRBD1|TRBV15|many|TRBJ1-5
ATSSRGAGGNQPQH